This T cell receptor beta chain was documented in a study of T cell repertoires in cytomegalovirus infection. Study background: CMV epitopes, recently identified HLA-C-restricted and well-studied HLA-B-restricted, were used. Carrying CMV and the relevant HLA type showed in public TCR beta signatures. General study points: Dominating the ex vivo response were HLA-C-restricted CMV-specific TCR beta clonotypes.

The CDR3 is made up of 15 amino acids. V shed 4 bases, J shed 2 bases, and the junction held 5 bases outside the gene matches. As concerns this clonotype: Its antigen is still unknown.

TCRdb re-called the reads with MiXCR, one entry per CDR3 protein. The sample lists about 500,000 distinct CDR3 sequences; 33% were seen once. The clonotype was recovered from a human donor in good health (CMV status not recorded). Some clones in this sample may be carry-over from other donors' samples. The chain uses TRBV12-3 or TRBV12-4 and TRBJ2-1, with 7 nucleotides matching TRBD1. Sequencing was performed on cultured PBMCs, taken from culture after CMV antigen stimulation. CDR3 loop: CASSSGQPPYNEQFF. The CDR3 nucleotides are TGTGCCAGCAGTTCGGGACAGCCGCCCTACAATGAGCAGTTCTTC.